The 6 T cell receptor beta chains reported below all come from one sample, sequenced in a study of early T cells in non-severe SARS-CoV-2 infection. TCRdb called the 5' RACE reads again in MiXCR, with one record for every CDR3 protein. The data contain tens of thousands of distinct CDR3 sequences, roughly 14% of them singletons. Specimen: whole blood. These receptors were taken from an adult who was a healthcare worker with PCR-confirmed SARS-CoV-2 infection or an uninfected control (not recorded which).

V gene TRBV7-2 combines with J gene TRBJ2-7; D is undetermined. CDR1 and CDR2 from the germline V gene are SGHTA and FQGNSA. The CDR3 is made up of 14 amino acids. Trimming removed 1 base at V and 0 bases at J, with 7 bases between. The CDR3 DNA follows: TGTGCCAGCAGCTTAGTCTCGAGCTCCTACGAGCAGTACGTC. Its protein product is CASSLVSSSYEQYV.

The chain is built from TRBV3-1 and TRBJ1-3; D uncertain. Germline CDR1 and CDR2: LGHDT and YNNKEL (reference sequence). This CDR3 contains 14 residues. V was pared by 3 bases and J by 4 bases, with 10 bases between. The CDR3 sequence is CASSQGVAGNTIYF. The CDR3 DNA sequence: TGTGCCAGCAGCCAGGGTGTAGCCGGAAACACCATATATTTT. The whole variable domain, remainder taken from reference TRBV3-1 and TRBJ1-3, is DTAVSQTPKYLVTQMGNDKSIKCEQNLGHDTMYWYKQDSKKFLKIMFSYNNKELIINETVPNRFSPKSPDKAHLNLHINSLELGDSAVYFCASSQGVAGNTIYFGEGSWLTVV.

The chain's CDR3 is CASSLALWTIRDEQFF. The CDR3 DNA sequence: TGTGCCAGCAGCTTAGCCCTCTGGACCATTAGGGATGAGCAGTTCTTC. This chain uses TRBV7-2 with TRBJ2-1; D is unclear. The length of the CDR3 is 16 residues. Germline V lookup: CDR1 SGHTA, CDR2 FQGNSA. V was clipped by 0 bases and J by 8 bases, with 17 bases between them.

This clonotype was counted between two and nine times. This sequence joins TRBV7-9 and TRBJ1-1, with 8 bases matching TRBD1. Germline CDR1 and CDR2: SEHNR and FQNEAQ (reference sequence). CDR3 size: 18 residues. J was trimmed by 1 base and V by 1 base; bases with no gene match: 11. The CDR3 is CASSLEDQGARKNTEAFF. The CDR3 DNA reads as TGTGCCAGCAGCTTAGAGGATCAGGGGGCGCGGAAGAACACTGAAGCTTTCTTT.

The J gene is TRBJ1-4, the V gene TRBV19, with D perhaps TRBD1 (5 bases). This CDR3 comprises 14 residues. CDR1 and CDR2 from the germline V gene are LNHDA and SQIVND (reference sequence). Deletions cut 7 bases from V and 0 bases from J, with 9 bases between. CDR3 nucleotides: TGTGCCAGTACATGGGGGACAACTAATGAAAAACTGTTTTTT. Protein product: CASTWGTTNEKLFF.

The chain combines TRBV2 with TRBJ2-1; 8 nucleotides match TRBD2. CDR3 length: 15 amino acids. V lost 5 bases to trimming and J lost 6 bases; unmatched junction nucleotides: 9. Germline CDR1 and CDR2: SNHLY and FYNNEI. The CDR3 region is CASSSRTSSVNEQFF. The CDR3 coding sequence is TGTGCCAGCAGTTCACGGACTAGCTCTGTCAATGAGCAGTTCTTC.